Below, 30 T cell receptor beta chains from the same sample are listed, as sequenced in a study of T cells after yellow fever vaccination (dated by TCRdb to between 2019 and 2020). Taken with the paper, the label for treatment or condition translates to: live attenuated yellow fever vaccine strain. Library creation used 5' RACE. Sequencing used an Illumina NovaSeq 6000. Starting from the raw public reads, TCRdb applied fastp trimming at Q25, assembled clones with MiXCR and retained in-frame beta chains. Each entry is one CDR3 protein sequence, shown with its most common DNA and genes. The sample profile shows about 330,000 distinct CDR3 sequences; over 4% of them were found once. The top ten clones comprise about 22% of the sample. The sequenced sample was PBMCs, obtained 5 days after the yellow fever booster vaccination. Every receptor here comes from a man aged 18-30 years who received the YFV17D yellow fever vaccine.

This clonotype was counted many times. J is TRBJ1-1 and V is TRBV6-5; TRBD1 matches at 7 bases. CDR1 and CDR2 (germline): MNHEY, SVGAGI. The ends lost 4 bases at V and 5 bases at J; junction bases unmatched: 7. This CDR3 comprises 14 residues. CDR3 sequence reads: CASSSQGVATEAFF. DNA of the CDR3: TGTGCCAGCAGTTCTCAGGGGGTCGCGACTGAAGCTTTCTTT.

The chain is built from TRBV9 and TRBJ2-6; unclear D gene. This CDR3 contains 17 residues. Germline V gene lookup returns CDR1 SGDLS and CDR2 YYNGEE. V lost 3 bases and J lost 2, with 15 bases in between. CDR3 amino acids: CASSEGTPATGANVLTF. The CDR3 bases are TGTGCCAGCAGCGAGGGAACTCCAGCCACTGGGGCCAACGTCCTGACTTTC.

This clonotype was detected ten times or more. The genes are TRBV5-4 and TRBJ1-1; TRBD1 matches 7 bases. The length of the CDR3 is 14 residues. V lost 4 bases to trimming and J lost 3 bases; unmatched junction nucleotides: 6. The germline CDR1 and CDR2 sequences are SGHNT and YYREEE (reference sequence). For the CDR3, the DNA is TGTGCCAGCAGCCGGGGACAGTCGTACACTGAAGCTTTCTTT. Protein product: CASSRGQSYTEAFF.

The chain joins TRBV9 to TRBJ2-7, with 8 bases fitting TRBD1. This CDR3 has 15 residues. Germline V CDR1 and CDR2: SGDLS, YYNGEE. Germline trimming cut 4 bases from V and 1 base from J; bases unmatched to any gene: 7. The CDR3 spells CASSYRDRPSYEQYF. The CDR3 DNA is TGTGCCAGCAGCTACCGGGACAGGCCTTCCTACGAGCAGTACTTC.

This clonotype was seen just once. The CDR3 loop reads CATAYQETQYF. The CDR3, as DNA: TGTGCCACGGCGTACCAAGAGACCCAGTACTTC. This chain joins TRBV2 and TRBJ2-5; D unclear. CDR1 is SNHLY, CDR2 FYNNEI, per germline. V was trimmed by 10 bases and J by 0 bases, leaving 6 bases between them. The length of the CDR3 is 11 residues. Based on the CDR3 plus reference TRBV2 and TRBJ2-5, the full variable domain is EPEVTQTPSHQVTQMGQEVILRCVPISNHLYFYWYRQILGQKVEFLVSFYNNEISEKSEIFDDQFSVERPDGSNFTLKIRSTKLEDSAMYFCATAYQETQYFGPGTRLLVL.

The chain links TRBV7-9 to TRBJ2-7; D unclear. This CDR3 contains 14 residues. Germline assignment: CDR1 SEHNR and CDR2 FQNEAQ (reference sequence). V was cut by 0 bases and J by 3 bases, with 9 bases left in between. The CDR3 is CASSLADGYYEQYF. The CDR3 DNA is TGTGCCAGCAGCTTAGCCGACGGTTACTACGAGCAGTACTTC.

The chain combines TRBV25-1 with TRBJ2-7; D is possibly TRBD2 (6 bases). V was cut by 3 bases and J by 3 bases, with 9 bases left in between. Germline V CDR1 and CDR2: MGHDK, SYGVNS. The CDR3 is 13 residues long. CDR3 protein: CASSDPGSYEQYF. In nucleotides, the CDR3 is TGTGCCAGCAGTGACCCCGGGAGCTACGAGCAGTACTTC.

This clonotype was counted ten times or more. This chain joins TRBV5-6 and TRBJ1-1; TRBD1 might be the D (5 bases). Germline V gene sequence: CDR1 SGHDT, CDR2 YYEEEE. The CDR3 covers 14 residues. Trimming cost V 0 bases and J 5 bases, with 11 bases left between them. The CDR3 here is CASSLGDYGTEAFF. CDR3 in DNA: TGTGCCAGCAGCTTGGGGGACTACGGAACTGAAGCTTTCTTT.

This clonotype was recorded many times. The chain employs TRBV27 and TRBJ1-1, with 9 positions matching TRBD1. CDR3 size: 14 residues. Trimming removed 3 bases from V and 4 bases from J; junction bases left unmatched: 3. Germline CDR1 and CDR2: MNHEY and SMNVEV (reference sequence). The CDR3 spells CASSLGTGITEAFF. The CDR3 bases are TGTGCCAGCAGTTTGGGGACAGGGATCACTGAAGCTTTCTTT.

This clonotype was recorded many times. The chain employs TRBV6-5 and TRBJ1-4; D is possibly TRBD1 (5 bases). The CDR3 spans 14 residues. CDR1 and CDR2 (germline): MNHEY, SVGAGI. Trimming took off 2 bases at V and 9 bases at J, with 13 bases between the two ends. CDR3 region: CASSYQGAWQKLFF. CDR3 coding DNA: TGTGCCAGCAGTTACCAGGGTGCCTGGCAAAAACTGTTTTTT.

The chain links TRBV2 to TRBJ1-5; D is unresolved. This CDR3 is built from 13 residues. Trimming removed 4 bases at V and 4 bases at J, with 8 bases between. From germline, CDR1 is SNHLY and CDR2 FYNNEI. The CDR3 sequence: CASSALGNQPQHF. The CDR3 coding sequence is TGTGCCAGCAGTGCCCTCGGGAATCAGCCCCAGCATTTT. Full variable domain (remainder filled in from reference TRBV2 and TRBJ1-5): EPEVTQTPSHQVTQMGQEVILRCVPISNHLYFYWYRQILGQKVEFLVSFYNNEISEKSEIFDDQFSVERPDGSNFTLKIRSTKLEDSAMYFCASSALGNQPQHFGDGTRLSIL.

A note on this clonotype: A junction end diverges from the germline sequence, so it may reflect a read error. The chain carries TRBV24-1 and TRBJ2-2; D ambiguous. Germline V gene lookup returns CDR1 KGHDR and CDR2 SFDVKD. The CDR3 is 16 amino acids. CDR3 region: CATRETARLNTGELFF. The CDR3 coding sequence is TGTGCCACCCGTGAGACCGCGCGGCTGAACACCGGGGAGCTGTTTTTT.

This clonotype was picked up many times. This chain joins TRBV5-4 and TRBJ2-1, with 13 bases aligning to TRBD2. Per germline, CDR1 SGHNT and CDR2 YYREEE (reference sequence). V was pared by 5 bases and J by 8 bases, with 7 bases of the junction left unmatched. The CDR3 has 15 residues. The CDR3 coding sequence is TGTGCCAGCAGTCGGACTAGCGGGGGAGGCGATGAGCAGTTCTTC. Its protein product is CASSRTSGGGDEQFF.

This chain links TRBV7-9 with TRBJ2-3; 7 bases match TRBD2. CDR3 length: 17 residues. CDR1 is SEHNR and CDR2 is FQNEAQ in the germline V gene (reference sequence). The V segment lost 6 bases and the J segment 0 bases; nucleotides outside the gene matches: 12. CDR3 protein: CASRLRGREGSTDTQYF. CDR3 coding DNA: TGTGCCAGCAGACTAAGGGGCAGGGAGGGAAGCACAGATACGCAGTATTTT.

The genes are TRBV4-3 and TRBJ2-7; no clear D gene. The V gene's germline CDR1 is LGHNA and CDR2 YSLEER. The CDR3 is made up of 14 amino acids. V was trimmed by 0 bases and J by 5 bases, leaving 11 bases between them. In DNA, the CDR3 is TGCGCCAGCAGCCAAGATCTGGGGTCCCACGAGCAGTACGTC. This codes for CASSQDLGSHEQYV.

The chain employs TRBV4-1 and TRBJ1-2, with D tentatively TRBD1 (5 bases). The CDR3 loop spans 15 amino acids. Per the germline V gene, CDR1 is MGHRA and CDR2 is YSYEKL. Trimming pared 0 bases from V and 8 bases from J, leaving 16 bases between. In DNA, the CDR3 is TGCGCCAGCAGCCAAGATATACCGGGGCCTCAAGGCTACACCTTC. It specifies CASSQDIPGPQGYTF.

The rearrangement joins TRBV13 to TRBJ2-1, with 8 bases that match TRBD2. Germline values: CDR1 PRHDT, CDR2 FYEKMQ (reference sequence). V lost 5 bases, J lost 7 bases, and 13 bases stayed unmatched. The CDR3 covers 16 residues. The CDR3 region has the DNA TGTGCCAGCAGCACGCCGTCAAGCGGGGGAGAGAATGAGCAGTTCTTC. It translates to CASSTPSSGGENEQFF.

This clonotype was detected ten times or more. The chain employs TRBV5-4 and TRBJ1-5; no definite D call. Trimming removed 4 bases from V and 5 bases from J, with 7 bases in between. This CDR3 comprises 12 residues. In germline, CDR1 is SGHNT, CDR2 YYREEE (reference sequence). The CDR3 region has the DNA TGTGCCAGCAGCCATGACGATCAGCCCCAGCATTTT. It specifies CASSHDDQPQHF.

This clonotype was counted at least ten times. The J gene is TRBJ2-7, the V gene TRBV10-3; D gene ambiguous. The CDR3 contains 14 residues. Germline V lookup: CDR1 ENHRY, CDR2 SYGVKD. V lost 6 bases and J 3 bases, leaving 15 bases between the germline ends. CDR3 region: CAIRSGVAGYEQYV. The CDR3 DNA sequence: TGTGCCATCAGATCTGGAGTTGCCGGCTACGAGCAGTACGTC.

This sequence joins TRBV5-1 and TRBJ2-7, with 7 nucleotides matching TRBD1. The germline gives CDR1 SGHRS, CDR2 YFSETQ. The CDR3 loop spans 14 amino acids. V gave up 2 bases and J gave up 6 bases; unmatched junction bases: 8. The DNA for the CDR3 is TGCGCCAGCAGCTTAGGGGGACAGAACCTCGAGCAGTACTTC. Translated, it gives CASSLGGQNLEQYF.

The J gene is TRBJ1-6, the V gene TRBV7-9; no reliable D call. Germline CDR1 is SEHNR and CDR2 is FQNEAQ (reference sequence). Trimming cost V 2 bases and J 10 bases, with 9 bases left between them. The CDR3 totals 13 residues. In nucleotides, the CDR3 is TGTGCCAGCAGCTTAATTCTGGGATCACCCCTCCACTTT. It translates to CASSLILGSPLHF. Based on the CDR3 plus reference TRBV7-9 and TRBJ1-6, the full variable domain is DTGVSQNPRHKITKRGQNVTFRCDPISEHNRLYWYRQTLGQGPEFLTYFQNEAQLEKSRLLSDRFSAERPKGSFSTLEIQRTEQGDSAMYLCASSLILGSPLHFGNGTRLTVT.

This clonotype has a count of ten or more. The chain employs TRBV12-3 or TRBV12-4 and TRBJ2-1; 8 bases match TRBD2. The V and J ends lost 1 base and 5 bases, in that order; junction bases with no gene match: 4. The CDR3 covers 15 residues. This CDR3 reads CASSLVSGGHNEQFF. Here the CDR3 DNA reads TGTGCCAGCAGTTTAGTAAGCGGGGGTCACAATGAGCAGTTCTTC.

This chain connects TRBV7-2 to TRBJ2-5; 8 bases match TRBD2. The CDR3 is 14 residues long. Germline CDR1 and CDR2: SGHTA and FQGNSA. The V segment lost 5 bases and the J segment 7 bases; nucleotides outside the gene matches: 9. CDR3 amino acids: CASSIPGGIGTQYF. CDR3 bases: TGTGCCAGCAGCATACCGGGGGGGATCGGGACCCAGTACTTC. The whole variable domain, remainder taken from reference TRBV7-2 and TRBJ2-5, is GAGVSQSPSNKVTEKGKDVELRCDPISGHTALYWYRQSLGQGLEFLIYFQGNSAPDKSGLPSDRFSAERTGGSVSTLTIQRTQQEDSAVYLCASSIPGGIGTQYFGPGTRLLVL.

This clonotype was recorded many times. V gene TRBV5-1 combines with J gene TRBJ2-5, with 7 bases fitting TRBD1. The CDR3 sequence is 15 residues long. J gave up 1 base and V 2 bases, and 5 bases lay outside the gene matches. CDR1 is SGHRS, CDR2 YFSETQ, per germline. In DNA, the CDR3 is TGCGCCAGCAGCTTTACAGGGGACGTCCAAGAGACCCAGTACTTC. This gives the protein CASSFTGDVQETQYF.

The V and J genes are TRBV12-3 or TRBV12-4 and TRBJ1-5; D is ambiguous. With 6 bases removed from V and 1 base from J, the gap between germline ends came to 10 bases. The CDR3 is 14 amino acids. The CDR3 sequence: CASSRWASNQPQHF. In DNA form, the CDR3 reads TGTGCCAGCAGCCGCTGGGCGAGCAATCAGCCCCAGCATTTT.

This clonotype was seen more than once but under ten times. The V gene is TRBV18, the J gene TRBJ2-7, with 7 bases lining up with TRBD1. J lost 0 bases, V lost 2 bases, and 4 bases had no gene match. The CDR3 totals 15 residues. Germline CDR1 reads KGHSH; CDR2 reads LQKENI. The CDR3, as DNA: TGTGCCAGCTCACCATGGGACAGCACCTCCTACGAGCAGTACGTC. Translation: CASSPWDSTSYEQYV.

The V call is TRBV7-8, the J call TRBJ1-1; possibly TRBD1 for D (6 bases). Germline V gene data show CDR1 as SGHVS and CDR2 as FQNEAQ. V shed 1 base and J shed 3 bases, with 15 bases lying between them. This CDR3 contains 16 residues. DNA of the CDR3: TGTGCCAGCAGCTTAGTAGGGGGGGGATTGGACACTGAAGCTTTCTTT. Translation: CASSLVGGGLDTEAFF. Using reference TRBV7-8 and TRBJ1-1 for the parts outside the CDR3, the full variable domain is GAGVSQSPRYKVAKRGQDVALRCDPISGHVSLFWYQQALGQGPEFLTYFQNEAQLDKSGLPSDRFFAERPEGSVSTLKIQRTQQEDSAVYLCASSLVGGGLDTEAFFGQGTRLTVV.

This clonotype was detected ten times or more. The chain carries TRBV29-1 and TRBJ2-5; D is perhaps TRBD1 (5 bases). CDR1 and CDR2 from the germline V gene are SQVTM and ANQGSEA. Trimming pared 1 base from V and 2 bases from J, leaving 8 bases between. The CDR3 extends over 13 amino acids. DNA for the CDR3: TGCAGCGTTGAAGTCAGGGCGCAAGAGACCCAGTACTTC. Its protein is CSVEVRAQETQYF. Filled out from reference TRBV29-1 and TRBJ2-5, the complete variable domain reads SAVISQKPSRDICQRGTSLTIQCQVDSQVTMMFWYRQQPGQSLTLIATANQGSEATYESGFVIDKFPISRPNLTFSTLTVSNMSPEDSSIYLCSVEVRAQETQYFGPGTRLLVL.

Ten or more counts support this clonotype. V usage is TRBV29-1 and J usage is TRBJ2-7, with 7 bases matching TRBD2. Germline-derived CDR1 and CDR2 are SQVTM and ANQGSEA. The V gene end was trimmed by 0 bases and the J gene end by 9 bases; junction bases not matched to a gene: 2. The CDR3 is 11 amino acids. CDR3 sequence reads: CSVEDRGVQYF. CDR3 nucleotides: TGCAGCGTTGAAGATCGGGGGGTGCAGTACTTC.

This CDR3 is CASSRQPDTQYF. Written as DNA, the CDR3 is TGTGCCAGCAGCCGACAGCCAGATACGCAGTATTTT. This chain joins TRBV12-3 or TRBV12-4 and TRBJ2-3, with a weak D call TRBD1 (5 bases). V gave up 6 bases and J gave up 4 bases, with 8 bases separating them. This CDR3 contains 12 residues.